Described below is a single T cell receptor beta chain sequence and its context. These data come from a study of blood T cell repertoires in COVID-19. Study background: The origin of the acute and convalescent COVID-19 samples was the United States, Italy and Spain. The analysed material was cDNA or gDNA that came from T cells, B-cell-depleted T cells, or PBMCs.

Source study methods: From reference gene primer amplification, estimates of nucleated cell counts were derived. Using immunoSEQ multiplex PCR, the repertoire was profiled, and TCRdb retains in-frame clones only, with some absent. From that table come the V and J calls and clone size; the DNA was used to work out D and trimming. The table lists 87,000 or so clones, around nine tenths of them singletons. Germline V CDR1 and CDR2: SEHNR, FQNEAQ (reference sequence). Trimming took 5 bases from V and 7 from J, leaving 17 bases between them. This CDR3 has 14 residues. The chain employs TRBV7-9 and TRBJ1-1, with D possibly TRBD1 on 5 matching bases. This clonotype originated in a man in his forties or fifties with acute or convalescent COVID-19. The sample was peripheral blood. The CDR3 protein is CASSLGGLAGEAFF. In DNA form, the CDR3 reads TGTGCCAGCAGCCTCGGGGGACTGGCTGGTGAAGCTTTCTTT.